The clone carrying this TCR beta chain came up once. Original data processing: Amplification of reference gene primers was used by the study to estimate nucleated cell counts. Assay used: immunoSEQ multiplex PCR; TCRdb lists only in-frame clones, some missing. The V and J calls and the clone size are those of that table, but D and trimming were determined from the DNA. The sample shows 140,000 or so clones, 80% of them seen only once. These data originate in a study of blood T cell repertoires in COVID-19. Across the study: Sample material is recorded as cDNA or gDNA derived from T cells, B-cell-depleted T cells, or PBMCs.

This clonotype was obtained from a woman aged 45 to 65 with acute or convalescent COVID-19. Sequenced sample: peripheral blood.

As DNA, the CDR3 is TGTGCCAGCAGCTCAGGGTTGTCTGGAAACACCATATATTTT. Translated: CASSSGLSGNTIYF. The chain has TRBV11-3 and TRBJ1-3; possibly TRBD1 for D (5 bases). The CDR3 length is 14 residues. Germline CDR1 SGHNT, CDR2 YENEEA. V was pared by 4 bases and J by 1 base, with 8 bases between.